This T cell receptor (beta chain) was sequenced for a study of T cells after yellow fever vaccination. TCR cDNA was made by 5'RACE template switching, adding a universal primer site and UMIs. TCRdb reprocessed the 5' RACE reads via MiXCR and lists one record per CDR3 protein. The table has under 300,000 distinct CDR3 sequences, 6.9% seen once; the top ten hold approximately 0.87%. Study observations and caveats: Clones that expanded after primary vaccination mostly reappeared after the booster (less than 98% CD4, 70% to 90% CD8). There was a small share of clonotypes that showed up in both the CD4 and CD8 compartments. A weaker secondary response peaked on day 5, the primary on day 15.

A remark on this clonotype: The antigen is undetermined.

CDR1 and CDR2 (germline): LGHDT, YNNKEL (reference sequence). V dropped 1 base and J dropped 15 bases, with 16 bases sitting between them. CDR3 length: 13 residues. This clonotype originated in a young man who received the YFV17D yellow fever vaccine. The chain combines TRBV3-1 with TRBJ2-1; D remains unclear. The source material was CD4+ T cells sorted from PBMCs, sampled 15 days after the yellow fever booster vaccination. CDR3 amino acids: CASSQVGATNTFF. DNA for the CDR3: TGTGCCAGCAGCCAAGTAGGAGCCACGAATACGTTCTTC.